The clone carrying this T cell receptor (beta chain) appeared a single time. It was with a sample-barcoded 5' primer and a J-beta primer mix that a second PCR of about 6 to 12 cycles was run. Using its own MiXCR run on the 5' RACE reads, TCRdb lists one record per CDR3 protein. The repertoire consists of about 640,000 distinct CDR3 sequences, with roughly three fifths occurring once and the leading ten covering approximately 40%. This entry belongs to a study of blood T cells in healthy people across ages. This clonotype was obtained from a man in his fifties or sixties in good health. The sequenced material came from blood.

The CDR3 region is CASSRISGGALNEQFF. In DNA form, the CDR3 reads TGTGCCAGCAGTCGGATTAGCGGGGGGGCATTGAATGAGCAGTTCTTC. The chain uses TRBV6-2 or TRBV6-3 and TRBJ2-1; 11 nucleotides agree with TRBD2. The CDR3 totals 16 residues. V trimming: 5 bases; J trimming: 7 bases; junction bases outside the gene matches: 10. Germline loops: CDR1 MNHEY, CDR2 SVGEGT.